At least ten counts were recorded for the clone carrying this T cell receptor beta chain. TCRdb reanalysed the RT-PCR reads using MiXCR and keeps one entry per CDR3 protein. The sample contains approximately 160,000 distinct CDR3 sequences, around 30% of which appear only once. This entry is derived from a study of patients and donors after allogeneic stem cell transplantation. The source is a human donor who was either an allogeneic HSCT recipient or a stem cell or donor lymphocyte infusion donor (not recorded which). It is not recorded whose cells these are; they may come from a transplant donor. Input material: blood, either unsorted or a sorted T cell fraction (not recorded which).

The CDR3 region is CASSAPGPMNTEAFF. CDR3 nucleotides: TGTGCCAGCAGTGCACCCGGGCCCATGAACACTGAAGCTTTCTTT. The chain has TRBV12-3 or TRBV12-4 and TRBJ1-1, with D unresolved. V was shortened by 5 bases and J by 0 bases, with 13 bases between the two germline ends. This CDR3 contains 15 residues.